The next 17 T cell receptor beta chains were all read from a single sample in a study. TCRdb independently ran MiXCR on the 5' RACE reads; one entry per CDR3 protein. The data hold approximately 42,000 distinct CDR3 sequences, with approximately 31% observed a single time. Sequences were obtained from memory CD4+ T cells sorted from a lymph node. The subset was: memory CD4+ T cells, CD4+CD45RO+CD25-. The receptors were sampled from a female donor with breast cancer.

The CDR3 nucleotides read TGTGCCACCTCTATACGGGAGCTAGTCTACAATGAGCAGTTCTTC. As protein: CATSIRELVYNEQFF. V is TRBV6-1 and J is TRBJ2-1; TRBD2 might be the D (6 bases). This CDR3 spans 15 amino acids. Germline V gene lookup returns CDR1 MNHNS and CDR2 SASEGT. The germline V and J ends were trimmed by 10 bases and 3 bases, with 19 bases remaining between them.

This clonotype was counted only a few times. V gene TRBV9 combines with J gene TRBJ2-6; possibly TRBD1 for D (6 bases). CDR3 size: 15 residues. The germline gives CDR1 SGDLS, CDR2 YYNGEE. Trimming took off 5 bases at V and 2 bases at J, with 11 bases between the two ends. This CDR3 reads CASSFSGAGANVLTF. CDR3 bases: TGTGCCAGCAGTTTCTCAGGGGCTGGGGCCAACGTCCTGACTTTC.

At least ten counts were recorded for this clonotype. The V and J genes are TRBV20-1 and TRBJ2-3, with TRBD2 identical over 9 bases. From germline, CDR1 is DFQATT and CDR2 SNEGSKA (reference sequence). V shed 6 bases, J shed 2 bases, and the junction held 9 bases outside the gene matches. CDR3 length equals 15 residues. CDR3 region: CSAGASGDNTDTQYF. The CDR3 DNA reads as TGCAGTGCAGGGGCTAGCGGGGATAACACAGATACGCAGTATTTT.

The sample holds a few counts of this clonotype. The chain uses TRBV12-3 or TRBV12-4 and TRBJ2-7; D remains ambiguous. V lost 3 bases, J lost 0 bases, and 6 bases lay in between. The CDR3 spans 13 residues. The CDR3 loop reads CASSLVPSYEQYF. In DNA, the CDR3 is TGTGCCAGCAGTTTGGTCCCCTCCTACGAGCAGTACTTC.

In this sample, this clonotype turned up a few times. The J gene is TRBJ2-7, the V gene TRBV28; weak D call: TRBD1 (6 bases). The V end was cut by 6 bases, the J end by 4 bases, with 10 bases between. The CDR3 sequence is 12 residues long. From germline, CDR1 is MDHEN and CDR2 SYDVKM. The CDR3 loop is CASRPDRYEQYF. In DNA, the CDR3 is TGTGCCAGCAGACCCGACAGGTACGAGCAGTACTTC.

The CDR3 loop is CASSLKAPGEQYF. Written as DNA, the CDR3 is TGTGCCAGCAGCTTAAAGGCCCCTGGAGAGCAGTACTTC. The V gene is TRBV7-9, the J gene TRBJ2-7; D ambiguous. The CDR3 runs to 13 residues. The V and J ends lost 2 bases and 7 bases respectively, with 12 bases between them. The germline V gene has CDR1 SEHNR and CDR2 FQNEAQ (reference sequence).

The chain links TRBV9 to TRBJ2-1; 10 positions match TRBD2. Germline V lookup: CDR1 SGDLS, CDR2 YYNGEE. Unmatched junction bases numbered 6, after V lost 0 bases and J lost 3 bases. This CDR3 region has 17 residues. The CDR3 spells CASSVGSSGGLYNEQFF. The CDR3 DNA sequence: TGTGCCAGCAGCGTAGGATCTAGCGGGGGCCTCTACAATGAGCAGTTCTTC. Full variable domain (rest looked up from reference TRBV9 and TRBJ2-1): DSGVTQTPKHLITATGQRVTLRCSPRSGDLSVYWYQQSLDQGLQFLIQYYNGEERAKGNILERFSAQQFPDLHSELNLSSLELGDSALYFCASSVGSSGGLYNEQFFGPGTRLTVL.

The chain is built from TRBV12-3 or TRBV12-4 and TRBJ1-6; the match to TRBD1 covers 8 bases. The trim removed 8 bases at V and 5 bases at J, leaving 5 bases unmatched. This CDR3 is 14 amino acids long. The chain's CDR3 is CASLPTGDNSPLHF. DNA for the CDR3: TGTGCCAGCCTACCGACAGGGGATAATTCACCCCTCCACTTT.

The CDR3 spells CASKVEGAGGYTF. As DNA, the CDR3 is TGTGCCAGCAAGGTCGAGGGGGCAGGTGGCTACACCTTC. The V gene is TRBV27, the J gene TRBJ1-2; 7 nucleotides agree with TRBD1. The germline V gene has CDR1 MNHEY and CDR2 SMNVEV (reference sequence). The CDR3 contains 13 residues. With V trimmed by 7 bases and J by 7 bases, 9 bases remained unmatched.

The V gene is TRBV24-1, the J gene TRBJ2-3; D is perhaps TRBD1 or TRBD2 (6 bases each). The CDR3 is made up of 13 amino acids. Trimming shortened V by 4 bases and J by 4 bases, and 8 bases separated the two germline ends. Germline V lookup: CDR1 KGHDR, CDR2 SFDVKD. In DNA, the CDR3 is TGTGCCACCAGTGACGGGGGCGCAGATACGCAGTATTTT. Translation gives CATSDGGADTQYF.

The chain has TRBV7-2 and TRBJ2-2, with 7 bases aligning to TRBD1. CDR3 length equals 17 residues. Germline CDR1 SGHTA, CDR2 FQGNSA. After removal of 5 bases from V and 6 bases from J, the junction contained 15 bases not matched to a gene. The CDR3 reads CASSLPSGTEVAGELFF. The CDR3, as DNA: TGTGCCAGCAGCCTACCGTCCGGGACAGAGGTCGCCGGGGAGCTGTTTTTT.

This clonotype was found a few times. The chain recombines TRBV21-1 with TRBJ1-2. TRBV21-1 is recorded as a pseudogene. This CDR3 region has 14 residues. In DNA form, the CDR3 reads TGTGCCAGCAGCATCAGCAGGCCCTGGTGGGGCTACACCTTC. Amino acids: CASSISRPWWGYTF.

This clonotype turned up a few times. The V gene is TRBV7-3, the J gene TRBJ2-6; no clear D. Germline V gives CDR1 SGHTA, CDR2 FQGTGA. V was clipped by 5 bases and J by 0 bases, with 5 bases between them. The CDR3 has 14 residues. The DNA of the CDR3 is TGTGCCAGCAGCCGACACTCTGGGGCCAACGTCCTGACTTTC. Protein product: CASSRHSGANVLTF.

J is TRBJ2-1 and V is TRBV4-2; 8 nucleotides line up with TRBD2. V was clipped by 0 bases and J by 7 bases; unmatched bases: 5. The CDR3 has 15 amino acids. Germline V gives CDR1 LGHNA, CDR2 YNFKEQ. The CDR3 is CASSQEALAGNEQFF. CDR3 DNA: TGTGCCAGCAGCCAAGAAGCGCTAGCGGGTAATGAGCAGTTCTTC.

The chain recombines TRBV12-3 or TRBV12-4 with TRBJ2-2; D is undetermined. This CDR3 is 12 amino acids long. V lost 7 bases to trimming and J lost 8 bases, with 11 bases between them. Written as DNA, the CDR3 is TGTGCCAGCACTCCCACCTTTGGGGAGCTGTTTTTT. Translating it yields CASTPTFGELFF.

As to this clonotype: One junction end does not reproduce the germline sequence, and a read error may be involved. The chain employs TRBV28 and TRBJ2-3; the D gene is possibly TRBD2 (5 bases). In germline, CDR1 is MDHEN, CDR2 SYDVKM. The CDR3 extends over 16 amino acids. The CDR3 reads CASTQLSGLPTIPIHF. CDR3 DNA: TGTGCCAGCACCCAACTATCTGGACTCCCGACAATACCTATACATTTT. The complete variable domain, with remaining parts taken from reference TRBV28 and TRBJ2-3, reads DVKVTQSSRYLVKRTGEKVFLECVQDMDHENMFWYRQDPGLGLRLIYFSYDVKMKEKGDIPEGYSVSREKKERFSLILESASTNQTSMYLCASTQLSGLPTIPIHFGPGTRLTVL.

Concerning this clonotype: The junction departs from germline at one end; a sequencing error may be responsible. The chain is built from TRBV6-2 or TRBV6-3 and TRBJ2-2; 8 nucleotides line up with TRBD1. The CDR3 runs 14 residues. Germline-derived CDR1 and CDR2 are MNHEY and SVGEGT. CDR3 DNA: TGTACCAGCAGTTACAGACAGGGGTCCGGGGAGCTGTTTTTT. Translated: CTSSYRQGSGELFF.